Shown below are 21 T cell receptor beta chains from a single sample sequenced in a study of cytomegalovirus exposure and HLA in healthy donors. PCR used 60 Vbeta primers and 13 Jbeta primers. The assay was immunoSEQ multiplex PCR, and TCRdb's table has in-frame clones only and misses some. The repertoire includes roughly 200,000 clones, around 77% of them detected once, and less than 3.5% sits in the top ten. The source material was PBMCs. The receptor source for this set is a woman aged 30 to 39 in good health and CMV-seronegative.

This clone was counted between two and nine times. The chain is built from TRBV6-5 and TRBJ1-2; tentative D call: TRBD1 (5 bases). The CDR3 is made up of 14 amino acids. Germline CDR1 MNHEY, CDR2 SVGAGI. Trimming shortened V by 0 bases and J by 4 bases, and 9 bases separated the two germline ends. CDR3 protein: CASSYSQDGYGYTF. The CDR3 nucleotides read TGTGCCAGCAGTTACTCACAGGACGGCTATGGCTACACCTTC.

The chain has TRBV27 and TRBJ2-3; no definite D call. The germline CDR1 and CDR2 sequences are MNHEY and SMNVEV (reference sequence). This CDR3 has 12 residues. V dropped 6 bases and J dropped 2 bases, with 6 bases sitting between them. The CDR3 reads CASSLNTDTQYF. In DNA form, the CDR3 reads TGTGCCAGCAGCCTTAACACAGATACGCAGTATTTT.

This clone appeared a few times. The V and J genes are TRBV13 and TRBJ2-7, with 7 bases matching TRBD2. Germline CDR1 reads PRHDT; CDR2 reads FYEKMQ (reference sequence). This CDR3 has 15 residues. V was pared by 3 bases and J by 7 bases, with 12 bases of the junction left unmatched. CDR3 residues: CASSFGRDYPCEQYF. CDR3 bases: TGTGCCAGCAGCTTCGGCCGGGACTACCCGTGTGAGCAGTACTTC. Complete variable domain (other parts from reference TRBV13 and TRBJ2-7): AAGVIQSPRHLIKEKRETATLKCYPIPRHDTVYWYQQGPGQDPQFLISFYEKMQSDKGSIPDRFSAQQFSDYHSELNMSSLELGDSALYFCASSFGRDYPCEQYFGPGTRLTVT.

The DNA for the CDR3 is TGCGCCAGCAGTCGATTTAGCGCTACCGGGGAGCTGTTTTTT. It codes for CASSRFSATGELFF. J is TRBJ2-2 and V is TRBV10-1; a weak D match, TRBD2 (5 bases). The CDR3 is 14 residues long. V was clipped by 5 bases and J by 5 bases, with 12 bases between them. Germline values: CDR1 WNHNN, CDR2 SYGVQD (reference sequence).

Only a few counts were recorded for this clone. The chain uses TRBV5-1 and TRBJ2-5; no clear D gene. The CDR3 spans 15 residues. CDR1 is SGHRS, CDR2 YFSETQ, per germline. The germline V and J ends were trimmed by 3 bases and 0 bases, with 12 bases remaining between them. CDR3 residues: CASSSTGPYQETQYF. Here the CDR3 DNA reads TGCGCCAGCAGCTCGACTGGCCCGTACCAAGAGACCCAGTACTTC.

This clone has a single count. The genes are TRBV2 and TRBJ2-5; D gene uncertain. The CDR3 totals 12 residues. Germline CDR1 and CDR2: SNHLY and FYNNEI. With 8 bases removed from V and 5 bases from J, the gap between germline ends came to 12 bases. This CDR3 is CASEVGWETQYF. The CDR3, as DNA: TGTGCCAGCGAGGTTGGATGGGAGACCCAGTACTTC.

The chain combines TRBV19 with TRBJ1-1; D not resolved. CDR1 and CDR2 (germline): LNHDA, SQIVND (reference sequence). This CDR3 is 15 amino acids long. V lost 3 bases to trimming and J lost 1 base, with 12 bases between them. The CDR3, as DNA: TGTGCCAGTAGTATGTCTCCCCCCGGGAACACTGAAGCTTTCTTT. Its translation is CASSMSPPGNTEAFF.

The rearrangement uses TRBV5-4 and TRBJ2-1; D perhaps matches TRBD2 (7 bases). With 4 bases removed from V and 7 bases from J, the gap between germline ends came to 15 bases. The CDR3 extends over 14 amino acids. The V gene's germline CDR1 is SGHNT and CDR2 YYREEE (reference sequence). The CDR3 sequence: CASSPRGGRNEQFF. As DNA, the CDR3 is TGTGCCAGCAGCCCTAGGGGGGGGCGGAATGAGCAGTTCTTC. The entire variable domain, with the rest obtained from reference TRBV5-4 and TRBJ2-1, is as follows: ETGVTQSPTHLIKTRGQQVTLRCSSQSGHNTVSWYQQALGQGPQFIFQYYREEENGRGNFPPRFSGLQFPNYSSELNVNALELDDSALYLCASSPRGGRNEQFFGPGTRLTVL.

V gene TRBV27 combines with J gene TRBJ2-7, with D possibly TRBD1 on 6 matching bases. The CDR3 covers 16 residues. Trimming took off 4 bases at V and 2 bases at J, with 18 bases between the two ends. The V gene's germline CDR1 is MNHEY and CDR2 SMNVEV (reference sequence). The CDR3 loop is CASSSDSYRVPYEQYF. The CDR3 DNA sequence: TGTGCCAGCAGTTCGGATTCTTACAGGGTCCCCTACGAGCAGTACTTC.

Only a few counts were recorded for this clone. The chain is built from TRBV29-1 and TRBJ2-7, with 9 bases matching TRBD1. Germline V gene sequence: CDR1 SQVTM, CDR2 ANQGSEA. The CDR3 consists of 15 residues. The trim removed 7 bases at V and 2 bases at J, leaving 12 bases unmatched. The CDR3 sequence is CSAHLQGASAYEQYF. CDR3 nucleotide sequence: TGCAGCGCTCACCTACAGGGGGCTAGCGCCTACGAGCAGTACTTC.

The gene calls are TRBV5-1 and TRBJ2-3; 12 nucleotides align to TRBD2. This CDR3 has 14 residues. Germline lookup yields CDR1 SGHRS and CDR2 YFSETQ. The trim removed 7 bases at V and 5 bases at J, leaving 5 bases unmatched. The CDR3 sequence is CASRLAGVGDTQYF. The CDR3 DNA is TGCGCCAGCCGACTAGCGGGGGTAGGAGATACGCAGTATTTT.

The V call is TRBV4-1, the J call TRBJ1-2; 8 bases line up with TRBD1. The CDR3 is 15 amino acids. Losses at the gene ends were 3 bases for V and 5 bases for J; bases not matched to a gene: 8. Germline V gene sequence: CDR1 MGHRA, CDR2 YSYEKL. The CDR3 loop is CASSQAMGQVYGYTF. The CDR3 nucleotides read TGCGCCAGCAGCCAGGCCATGGGACAGGTTTATGGCTACACCTTC.

The chain links TRBV4-1 to TRBJ2-2, with 7 bases lining up with TRBD2. Trimming at V came to 3 bases and at J to 5 bases, leaving 6 bases not matched to a gene. This CDR3 comprises 15 residues. CDR1 is MGHRA and CDR2 is YSYEKL in the germline V gene. For the CDR3, the DNA is TGCGCCAGCAGCCAGAAGGCTAGCGGAACCGGGGAGCTGTTTTTT. This codes for CASSQKASGTGELFF.

This clone was seen a handful of times. This chain links TRBV5-1 with TRBJ1-4; D not certain. The CDR3 covers 13 residues. V dropped 2 bases and J dropped 8 bases, with 10 bases sitting between them. Germline V gene sequence: CDR1 SGHRS, CDR2 YFSETQ. CDR3 in amino acids: CASSFVPSEKLFF. The CDR3 nucleotides read TGCGCCAGCAGCTTTGTCCCGTCGGAAAAACTGTTTTTT.

This chain joins TRBV2 and TRBJ2-1; 8 bases are shared with TRBD2. This CDR3 has 13 amino acids. Trimming at V came to 7 bases and at J to 6 bases, leaving 5 bases not matched to a gene. Germline CDR1 is SNHLY and CDR2 is FYNNEI. CDR3 sequence: CASTSGSGNEQFF. The CDR3 DNA sequence: TGTGCCAGCACGAGCGGGAGCGGCAATGAGCAGTTCTTC.

The rearrangement uses TRBV5-1 and TRBJ2-2, with 7 positions matching TRBD2. Germline V gene sequence: CDR1 SGHRS, CDR2 YFSETQ. V shed 1 base, J shed 8 bases, and the junction held 8 bases outside the gene matches. This CDR3 comprises 15 residues. The CDR3 protein is CASSLLWQRGGELFF. As DNA, the CDR3 is TGCGCCAGCAGCTTGCTCTGGCAGCGGGGAGGGGAGCTGTTTTTT.

This clone is a singleton in its sample. The J gene is TRBJ2-7, the V gene TRBV6-1; TRBD2 matches at 7 bases. The V segment lost 7 bases and the J segment 3 bases; nucleotides outside the gene matches: 12. This CDR3 contains 15 residues. CDR1 is MNHNS and CDR2 is SASEGT in the germline V gene. CDR3 protein: CASTKKAGPLYEQYF. The CDR3 DNA is TGTGCCAGCACCAAGAAAGCGGGACCGCTCTACGAGCAGTACTTC.

The V gene is TRBV6-1, the J gene TRBJ1-2, with 7 bases that match TRBD1. CDR1 MNHNS and CDR2 SASEGT come from the germline V gene. This CDR3 is built from 14 residues. The V segment lost 7 bases and the J segment 5 bases; nucleotides outside the gene matches: 10. CDR3 sequence: CASTSQTGVYGYTF. The CDR3 nucleotides read TGTGCCAGCACCTCGCAAACAGGGGTTTATGGCTACACCTTC.

V gene TRBV30 combines with J gene TRBJ1-2, with D possibly being TRBD1 (6 bases). CDR3 length: 13 residues. Germline V gene lookup returns CDR1 GTSNPN and CDR2 SVGIG (reference sequence). V was cut by 1 base and J by 4 bases, with 10 bases left in between. The CDR3 spells CAWSEGVGYGYTF. In DNA, the CDR3 is TGTGCCTGGAGTGAGGGGGTGGGCTATGGCTACACCTTC.

V is TRBV7-2 and J is TRBJ2-1; 9 nucleotides agree with TRBD2. CDR1 SGHTA and CDR2 FQGNSA come from the germline V gene. This CDR3 comprises 16 residues. The trim removed 5 bases at V and 9 bases at J, leaving 14 bases unmatched. The CDR3 DNA sequence: TGTGCCAGCAGCGTTTGGGAGGCGGGAGGGCTTGGTGAGCAGTTCTTC. It codes for CASSVWEAGGLGEQFF.

There are a few counts of this clone. The chain recombines TRBV7-9 with TRBJ1-1, with TRBD1 as a possible D gene (6 bases). CDR3 length: 13 amino acids. V lost 11 bases, J lost 5 bases, and 18 bases lay in between. Per the germline V gene, CDR1 is SEHNR and CDR2 is FQNEAQ (reference sequence). CDR3 coding DNA: TGTGCCCGTACCAAGGGGGACGGGACTGAAGCTTTCTTT. It encodes CARTKGDGTEAFF.